The clone carrying this TCR beta chain was counted a few times. Looked up from germline, CDR1 is SEHNR and CDR2 is FQNEAQ (reference sequence). V lost 4 bases and J lost 0; bases outside the gene matches: 0. The CDR3 covers 14 residues. Per the study methods: For nucleated cells, counts were estimated from reference gene primer amplification. Clones were read by immunoSEQ multiplex PCR, and TCRdb kept only the in-frame ones, dropping some. D and trimming were read from the DNA, whereas the V and J calls and clone size are those reported in that table. The sample comprises more than 80,000 clones, about 82% of which are singletons, and roughly 8% rests with the top ten. The data were taken from a study of blood T cell repertoires in COVID-19. Study context: The samples span acute and convalescent COVID-19 from the United States, Italy and Spain. PBMCs, B-cell-depleted T cells, or T cells provided the cDNA or gDNA that made up the material.

The sequence was collected from a man over 45 with active COVID-19. Sequenced input: peripheral blood. The V and J genes are TRBV7-9 and TRBJ2-3, with 8 bases matching TRBD2. The CDR3 region is CASSSGGSTDTQYF. The CDR3 DNA reads as TGTGCCAGCAGCTCGGGGGGGAGCACAGATACGCAGTATTTT.